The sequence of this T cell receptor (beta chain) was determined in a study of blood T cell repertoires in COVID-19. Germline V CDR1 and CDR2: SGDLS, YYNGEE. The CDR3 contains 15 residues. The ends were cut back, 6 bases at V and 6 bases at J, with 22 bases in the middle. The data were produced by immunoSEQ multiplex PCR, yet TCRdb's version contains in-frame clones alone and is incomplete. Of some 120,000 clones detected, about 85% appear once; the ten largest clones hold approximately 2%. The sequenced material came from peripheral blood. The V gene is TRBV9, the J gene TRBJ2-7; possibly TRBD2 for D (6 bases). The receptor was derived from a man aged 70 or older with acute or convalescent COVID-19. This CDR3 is CASNTGPGMGGEQYF. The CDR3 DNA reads TGTGCCAGCAATACGGGTCCTGGGATGGGAGGCGAGCAGTACTTC.